Listed below are T cell receptor beta chains from one sample, sequenced in a study of shared clonotypes between healthy human individuals. Using immunoSEQ multiplex PCR, the repertoire was profiled, and TCRdb retains in-frame clones only, with some absent. The sample has roughly 1,500,000 clones, about 98.5% seen once. The sample consisted of naive CD4+ T cells sorted from blood. The receptors were gathered from a man in his thirties or forties in good health. Both conserved end residues are part of each CDR3. Clone sizes are given selectively: once, few, many, or a class where the clone is expanded.

j_call,clone_size,v_call,cdr3_length,cdr3_aa
TRBJ1-5,-,TRBV19,16,CASSIWEGGVGQPQHF
TRBJ1-1,once,TRBV9,12,CASSLLRGEAFF
TRBJ2-3,-,TRBV2,18,CASSQGLAGGRGTDTQYF
TRBJ2-3,-,TRBV28,11,CASSFGDTQYF
TRBJ2-1,-,TRBV5-1,14,CASSALAGGDEQFF
TRBJ2-7,-,TRBV7-8,15,CASRTSGTDSWEQYF
TRBJ2-7,-,TRBV2,14,CASSDPGRVYEQYF
TRBJ2-1,-,TRBV10-3,14,CAISPTSPDNEQFF
TRBJ1-4,-,TRBV7-9,13,CASSLAGSSKLFF
TRBJ2-7,-,TRBV5-1,14,CASSLSGPPYEQYF
TRBJ2-7,-,TRBV27,15,CASSLSSGRSYEQYF
TRBJ2-7,-,TRBV5-5,15,CASSPGPGGFDEQYF
TRBJ1-1,-,TRBV6-5,12,CASSPLQGYAFF
TRBJ2-7,-,TRBV10-3,14,CAISVLGRNYEQYF
TRBJ1-5,-,TRBV6-1,13,CASSPRYNQPQHF
TRBJ2-1,-,TRBV5-5,15,CASSKDHGSYNEQFF
TRBJ2-7,once,TRBV5-1,14,CASSLGETLRGQYF
TRBJ2-7,-,TRBV6-6,14,CASIKVPGEREQYF
TRBJ1-5,-,TRBV28,13,CASRTSVVDPQHF
TRBJ2-3,once,TRBV11-2,15,CASRRGGFGTDTQYF
TRBJ2-1,-,TRBV7-3,13,CASGGRTVNEQFF
TRBJ2-3,-,TRBV6-1,15,CAIRGTSGSTDTQYF
TRBJ1-2,-,TRBV20-1,11,CSAERTYGYTF
TRBJ2-7,-,TRBV5-4,14,CASSLRGGTYEQYF
TRBJ2-7,-,TRBV11-2,16,CASSLHASGSGYEQYF
TRBJ2-3,-,TRBV27,17,CASSLVGWDTDTDTQYF
TRBJ2-7,-,TRBV2,14,CASTLGQGAYEQYF
TRBJ2-1,-,TRBV7-2,13,CASSLEPGNEQFF
TRBJ1-3,-,TRBV30,15,CAWSARGSSGNTIYF
TRBJ2-7,-,TRBV7-9,17,CASSPWTGGGSSYEQYF